Below, 10 T cell receptor beta chains from the same sample are listed, as sequenced in a study of T cells in Graves' hyperthyroidism and ophthalmopathy (dated by TCRdb to between 2018 and 2020). Library generation was performed with multiplex PCR. The instrument was an Illumina HiSeq 2000. The TCR beta CDR3 regions were amplified from the RNA transcripts. A first-round RT-PCR of the TCR CDR3 used the HTBI primer set with the Qiagen OneStep RT-PCR kit. TCRdb ran its own pipeline on the public reads, namely fastp trimming at Q25 and MiXCR clone calling, and kept in-frame beta chains. Duplicate CDR3 protein sequences are folded into a single record with the most common DNA and genes. This sample holds around 420,000 distinct CDR3 sequences; 15% to 18% were observed only once. Roughly 8% of the sample lies in the top ten. The sequenced sample was blood. These receptor sequences come from a woman aged 18 to 35 with Graves' hyperthyroidism.

This clonotype occurred many times. This rearrangement joins TRBV11-2 to TRBJ2-5, with TRBD2 identical over 7 bases. CDR3 length: 15 amino acids. Trimming removed 2 bases from V and 3 bases from J; junction bases left unmatched: 6. Germline V CDR1 and CDR2: SGHAT, FQNNGV. CDR3 coding DNA: TGTGCCAGCAGCTTAAATCCTAGCGGAGAAGAGACCCAGTACTTC. This translates into CASSLNPSGEETQYF.

In its sample, this clonotype was seen many times. The chain joins TRBV5-6 to TRBJ1-5, with 7 bases matching TRBD1. The germline CDR1 and CDR2 sequences are SGHDT and YYEEEE. The CDR3 totals 17 residues. V shed 0 bases and J 0 bases; nucleotides not matched to a gene: 6. The CDR3 DNA reads TGTGCCAGCAGCTTGGGTAGGGGGCCCTATAGCAATCAGCCCCAGCATTTT. The encoded protein is CASSLGRGPYSNQPQHF.

This clonotype was seen just once. V and J are TRBV28 and TRBJ2-1, with 9 bases lining up with TRBD1. Germline CDR1 reads MDHEN; CDR2 reads SYDVKM. The CDR3 length is 16 residues. The V gene end was trimmed by 3 bases and the J gene end by 9 bases; junction bases not matched to a gene: 12. The CDR3 DNA sequence: TGTGCCAGCAGTTTCCTCCGGGACAGGGAAGGGGGTGAGCAGTTCTTC. Amino acids: CASSFLRDREGGEQFF. Full variable domain (missing parts from reference TRBV28 and TRBJ2-1): DVKVTQSSRYLVKRTGEKVFLECVQDMDHENMFWYRQDPGLGLRLIYFSYDVKMKEKGDIPEGYSVSREKKERFSLILESASTNQTSMYLCASSFLRDREGGEQFFGPGTRLTVL.

Many counts were recorded for this clonotype. J is TRBJ2-7 and V is TRBV19; D uncertain. The length of the CDR3 is 13 residues. Germline CDR1 and CDR2: LNHDA and SQIVND (reference sequence). Trimming pared 3 bases from V and 0 bases from J, leaving 6 bases between. The CDR3 is CASSITYSYEQYF. Written as DNA, the CDR3 is TGTGCCAGTAGTATTACATACTCCTACGAGCAGTACTTC.

This clonotype was counted many times. The chain couples TRBV11-2 to TRBJ1-4; D not certain. Germline V lookup: CDR1 SGHAT, CDR2 FQNNGV. V lost 1 base, J lost 0 bases, and 9 bases lay in between. The CDR3 loop spans 16 amino acids. The CDR3 here is CASSLVQPATNEKLFF. CDR3 nucleotide sequence: TGTGCCAGCAGCTTAGTACAGCCCGCAACTAATGAAAAACTGTTTTTT.

In this sample, this clonotype turned up many times. V and J are TRBV11-2 and TRBJ2-2, with 12 nucleotides matching TRBD2. Germline CDR1 is SGHAT and CDR2 is FQNNGV. J gave up 7 bases and V 5 bases, and 8 bases lay outside the gene matches. The CDR3 totals 16 residues. The CDR3 DNA is TGTGCCAGCAGCAAAACTAGCGGGAGGTCCAGCGGGGAGCTGTTTTTT. It is translated as CASSKTSGRSSGELFF.

This clonotype was detected only a few times. V usage is TRBV5-1 and J usage is TRBJ1-3, with no clear D. The CDR3 spans 15 residues. Trimming removed 0 bases from V and 0 bases from J, with 7 bases in between. Germline V lookup: CDR1 SGHRS, CDR2 YFSETQ. CDR3 sequence (DNA): TGCGCCAGCAGCTTGGAAAGGGCCTCTGGAAACACCATATATTTT. Translated: CASSLERASGNTIYF. Filled out from reference TRBV5-1 and TRBJ1-3, the complete variable domain reads KAGVTQTPRYLIKTRGQQVTLSCSPISGHRSVSWYQQTPGQGLQFLFEYFSETQRNKGNFPGRFSGRQFSNSRSEMNVSTLELGDSALYLCASSLERASGNTIYFGEGSWLTVV.

This clonotype was recorded many times. The chain recombines TRBV27 with TRBJ1-6; 7 bases fit TRBD1. The CDR3 contains 14 residues. Germline V lookup: CDR1 MNHEY, CDR2 SMNVEV (reference sequence). Trimming removed 1 base from V and 7 bases from J; junction bases left unmatched: 1. CDR3 nucleotide sequence: TGTGCCAGCAGTTTATTGGGACAGAATTCACCCCTCCACTTT. It yields the protein CASSLLGQNSPLHF.

This clonotype was picked up a small number of times. This chain links TRBV19 with TRBJ1-5, with D possibly matching TRBD1 (6 bases). The CDR3 is 17 residues long. Per germline, CDR1 LNHDA and CDR2 SQIVND (reference sequence). Deletions cut 6 bases from V and 3 bases from J, with 21 bases between. Written as DNA, the CDR3 is TGTGCCAGTAGCCGGACAGAGCCCATTATAGACAATCAGCCCCAGCATTTT. This codes for CASSRTEPIIDNQPQHF.

This clonotype was counted many times. V is TRBV6-1 and J is TRBJ2-5; 10 nucleotides line up with TRBD1. The CDR3 sequence is 15 residues long. The germline CDR1 and CDR2 sequences are MNHNS and SASEGT. V dropped 7 bases and J dropped 5; count of bases not matched to a gene: 10. CDR3 sequence (DNA): TGTGCCAGCACCCTGGGACAGGGGACGTTGGAGACCCAGTACTTC. It codes for CASTLGQGTLETQYF.